The T cell receptor (beta chain) under discussion was sequenced for a study of blood T cell repertoires in COVID-19. Study summary: The United States, Italy and Spain were the sources of the acute and convalescent COVID-19 samples. The analysed material was cDNA or gDNA that came from T cells, B-cell-depleted T cells, or PBMCs.

The germline CDR1 and CDR2 sequences are SGHNT and YYREEE (reference sequence). Trimming cost V 2 bases and J 2 bases; bases outside gene matches: 4. The CDR3 extends over 14 amino acids. Original processing methods: It was from reference gene primer amplification that nucleated cell counts were estimated. Assay used: immunoSEQ multiplex PCR; TCRdb lists only in-frame clones, some missing. That table is the source of V, J and clone size, and D and trimming were worked out from the DNA. The sample holds under 200,000 clones, approximately 80% seen once. The chain couples TRBV5-4 to TRBJ2-7, with TRBD1 matching over 7 bases. The receptor was derived from a woman aged 55-70 years with acute or convalescent COVID-19. The sequenced sample was peripheral blood. CDR3 sequence (DNA): TGTGCCAGCAGCTTACCCGGGACAGCCTACGAGCAGTACTTC. Protein product: CASSLPGTAYEQYF.